These 11 T cell receptor beta chains were sequenced from one sample in a study of cytomegalovirus exposure and HLA in healthy donors. PCR involved 60 Vbeta and 13 Jbeta primers. The protocol was immunoSEQ multiplex PCR, while the TCRdb copy is restricted to in-frame clones and leaves out a portion. This table has tens of thousands of clones, 80% to 90% appearing once. The sequenced sample was PBMCs. The receptors come from a woman in her thirties in good health and CMV-seronegative.

This clone was seen only once. The chain uses TRBV28 and TRBJ2-5, with 8 nucleotides matching TRBD2. This CDR3 comprises 15 residues. Germline trimming cut 7 bases from V and 1 base from J; bases unmatched to any gene: 8. Germline assignment: CDR1 MDHEN and CDR2 SYDVKM. CDR3 amino acids: CASNPRGGLQETQYF. DNA of the CDR3: TGTGCCAGCAACCCCCGGGGGGGACTCCAAGAGACCCAGTACTTC.

The genes are TRBV19 and TRBJ1-5; 7 bases map to TRBD1. The length of the CDR3 is 14 residues. Germline CDR1 LNHDA, CDR2 SQIVND (reference sequence). V gave up 8 bases and J gave up 0 bases; unmatched junction bases: 4. CDR3: CASWDRASNQPQHF. As DNA, the CDR3 is TGTGCCAGTTGGGACAGAGCTAGCAATCAGCCCCAGCATTTT.

In its sample, this clone was seen once. The CDR3 DNA sequence: TGTGCCAGCAGTTTATATTGGGGGAGGGCAGATACGCAGTATTTT. Translated, it gives CASSLYWGRADTQYF. The rearrangement links TRBV27 to TRBJ2-3, with 7 nucleotides matching TRBD2. Germline CDR1 reads MNHEY; CDR2 reads SMNVEV (reference sequence). Losses at the gene ends were 1 base for V and 4 bases for J; bases not matched to a gene: 5. This CDR3 comprises 15 residues.

The J gene is TRBJ2-3, the V gene TRBV5-1; TRBD1 might be the D (5 bases). Germline CDR1 is SGHRS and CDR2 is YFSETQ. The V end lost 4 bases, the J end lost 2 bases, and 23 bases lay between the germline ends. CDR3 size: 18 residues. The CDR3: CASSLEWLGRAITDTQYF. The CDR3 nucleotides read TGCGCCAGCAGCCTGGAGTGGCTCGGCAGGGCGATCACAGATACGCAGTATTTT.

This rearrangement joins TRBV2 to TRBJ1-4; TRBD1 agrees at 10 bases. This CDR3 is built from 14 residues. In germline, CDR1 is SNHLY, CDR2 FYNNEI. Trimming removed 5 bases from V and 5 bases from J; junction bases left unmatched: 2. The CDR3 sequence is CASSSTGGNEKLFF. CDR3 nucleotide sequence: TGTGCCAGCAGTTCGACAGGGGGCAATGAAAAACTGTTTTTT.

This chain joins TRBV12-5 and TRBJ2-7; 11 bases fit TRBD1. The CDR3 has 16 amino acids. The V segment lost 3 bases and the J segment 2 bases; nucleotides outside the gene matches: 6. Germline CDR1 reads LGHNT; CDR2 reads FRNRAP. The CDR3 DNA reads TGTGCTAGTGGTTTAGCAGGGACAGGGGGGCCCTACGAGCAGTACTTC. As protein: CASGLAGTGGPYEQYF.

This clone has a handful of counts. This chain uses TRBV6-6 with TRBJ2-7; 7 bases map to TRBD2. The V segment lost 8 bases and the J segment 0 bases; nucleotides outside the gene matches: 10. Germline CDR1 MNHNY, CDR2 SVGAGI (reference sequence). The CDR3 contains 15 residues. This CDR3 is CASQDIGGSSYEQYF. The CDR3 DNA sequence: TGTGCCAGCCAAGATATCGGGGGGAGCTCCTACGAGCAGTACTTC.

This clone was seen only a few times. This sequence joins TRBV5-4 and TRBJ2-5; D not certain. Germline V CDR1 and CDR2: SGHNT, YYREEE (reference sequence). Trimming took off 1 base at V and 5 bases at J, with 12 bases between the two ends. CDR3 size: 14 residues. The CDR3 DNA reads as TGTGCCAGCAGCTTGTATTGGCAGAGGGAGACCCAGTACTTC. It specifies CASSLYWQRETQYF.

The chain employs TRBV5-1 and TRBJ2-7; 9 bases align to TRBD1. Germline trimming cut 4 bases from V and 5 bases from J; bases unmatched to any gene: 10. Germline CDR1 is SGHRS and CDR2 is YFSETQ. CDR3 length equals 15 residues. This CDR3 is CASSLLDRGSDEQYF. The CDR3 bases are TGCGCCAGCAGCCTACTGGACAGGGGTAGTGACGAGCAGTACTTC.

The chain is built from TRBV11-2 and TRBJ2-1; 16 nucleotides line up with TRBD2. Germline trimming cut 5 bases from V and 2 bases from J; bases unmatched to any gene: 9. This CDR3 contains 19 residues. Germline assignment: CDR1 SGHAT and CDR2 FQNNGV. CDR3 residues: CASSLLDGTSGGAYNEQFF. Written as DNA, the CDR3 is TGTGCCAGCAGCCTCCTTGACGGGACTAGCGGGGGGGCCTACAATGAGCAGTTCTTC.

The chain links TRBV6-5 to TRBJ2-1; 9 bases align to TRBD1. The CDR3 runs 14 residues. From germline, CDR1 is MNHEY and CDR2 SVGAGI. Trimming removed 3 bases from V and 7 bases from J; junction bases left unmatched: 4. The CDR3 loop is CASSYGTGQNEQFF. The CDR3 coding sequence is TGTGCCAGCAGTTATGGGACAGGGCAAAATGAGCAGTTCTTC.